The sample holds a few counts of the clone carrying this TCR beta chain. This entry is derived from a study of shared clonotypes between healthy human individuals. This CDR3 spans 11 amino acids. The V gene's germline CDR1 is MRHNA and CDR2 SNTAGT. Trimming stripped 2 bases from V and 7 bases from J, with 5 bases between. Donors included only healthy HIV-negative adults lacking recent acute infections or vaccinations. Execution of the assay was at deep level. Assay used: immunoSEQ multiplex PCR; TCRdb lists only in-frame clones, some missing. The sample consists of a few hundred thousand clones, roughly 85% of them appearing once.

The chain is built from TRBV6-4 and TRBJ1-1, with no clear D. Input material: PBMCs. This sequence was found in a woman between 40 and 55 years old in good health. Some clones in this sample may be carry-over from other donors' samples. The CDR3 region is CASSDGIEAFF. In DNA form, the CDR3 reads TGTGCCAGCAGTGACGGGATTGAAGCTTTCTTT.